The 12 T cell receptor beta chains listed next were all sequenced from one sample in a study of T cells in localized non-small cell lung cancer. Profiled with immunoSEQ multiplex PCR; TCRdb holds only in-frame clones, not every one. The sample has around 1,500 clones, under 25% seen once; the top ten hold approximately 12%. Source: normal lung tissue next to the tumor, taken before any cancer treatment. The receptors come from a woman aged 40 to 75 with stage III squamous cell lung carcinoma.

V is TRBV9 and J is TRBJ2-7; TRBD2 aligns across 9 bases. Germline trimming cut 1 base from V and 3 bases from J; bases unmatched to any gene: 8. Germline-derived CDR1 and CDR2 are SGDLS and YYNGEE. The CDR3 contains 16 residues. CDR3 region: CASSVSGSGSFYEQYF. The CDR3 DNA reads as TGTGCCAGCAGCGTAAGTGGTAGCGGGAGTTTCTACGAGCAGTACTTC.

Only a few counts were recorded for this clone. The chain uses TRBV9 and TRBJ1-2, with D perhaps matching TRBD1 (5 bases). Between the trimmed V and J ends, which lost 4 bases and 6 bases, there was a span of 22 bases. The CDR3 extends over 16 amino acids. Per germline, CDR1 SGDLS and CDR2 YYNGEE. DNA for the CDR3: TGTGCCAGCAGCTATATAAGCGGGGGGAATGGGGATGGCTACACCTTC. Protein: CASSYISGGNGDGYTF.

The chain links TRBV19 to TRBJ2-1, with a possible D match to TRBD2 (5 bases). Trimming left V 6 bases short and J 0 bases short, with 21 bases between. Germline V lookup: CDR1 LNHDA, CDR2 SQIVND (reference sequence). The CDR3 length is 18 residues. In DNA, the CDR3 is TGTGCCAGTAGCTCTGGACTTGGGGAGATGAGCTCCTACAATGAGCAGTTCTTC. Its translation: CASSSGLGEMSSYNEQFF.

The chain is built from TRBV6-8 and TRBJ1-5; D ambiguous. CDR1 and CDR2 (germline): MNHGY, SAAAGT. V dropped 7 bases and J dropped 0 bases, with 13 bases sitting between them. The CDR3 is 15 residues long. This chain's CDR3 is CASTPEGLSNQPQHF. DNA for the CDR3: TGTGCCAGCACCCCGGAAGGCCTTAGCAATCAGCCCCAGCATTTT.

The chain couples TRBV9 to TRBJ2-2; no firm D call. Between the trimmed V and J ends, which lost 0 bases and 3 bases, there was a span of 3 bases. Germline V gene data show CDR1 as SGDLS and CDR2 as YYNGEE. The CDR3 contains 13 residues. The CDR3 region has the DNA TGTGCCAGCAGCGTAGCCTACACCGGGGAGCTGTTTTTT. It codes for CASSVAYTGELFF. The full variable domain, its missing parts supplied by reference TRBV9 and TRBJ2-2, is DSGVTQTPKHLITATGQRVTLRCSPRSGDLSVYWYQQSLDQGLQFLIQYYNGEERAKGNILERFSAQQFPDLHSELNLSSLELGDSALYFCASSVAYTGELFFGEGSRLTVL.

V usage is TRBV15 and J usage is TRBJ1-3, with D perhaps matching TRBD1 (5 bases). Looked up from germline, CDR1 is LNHNV and CDR2 is YYDKDF (reference sequence). V gave up 1 base and J gave up 0 bases, with 19 bases separating them. The CDR3 covers 19 residues. CDR3 amino acids: CATSRAQGPDSSSGNTIYF. In DNA form, the CDR3 reads TGTGCCACCAGCAGAGCCCAAGGTCCCGACAGTTCCTCTGGAAACACCATATATTTT.

The CDR3 DNA reads as TGCGCCAGCAGCCAAAGCGGGAGGGCCCCAGCCGGGGAGCTGTTTTTT. Protein: CASSQSGRAPAGELFF. This sequence joins TRBV4-1 and TRBJ2-2; 10 nucleotides line up with TRBD2. This CDR3 has 16 amino acids. The trim removed 2 bases at V and 6 bases at J, leaving 6 bases unmatched. CDR1 and CDR2 from the germline V gene are MGHRA and YSYEKL.

This clone is classed as large. CDR3 bases: TGTGCCAGCAGTCTCGGGGGGAATGGCTACACCTTC. Its translation is CASSLGGNGYTF. The chain combines TRBV6-8 with TRBJ1-2, with D possibly matching TRBD1 (5 bases). Trimming pared 5 bases from V and 6 bases from J, leaving 10 bases between. Germline lookup yields CDR1 MNHGY and CDR2 SAAAGT. CDR3 length: 12 amino acids.

This clone is judged large. This sequence joins TRBV30 and TRBJ2-2; no clear D. Trimming shortened V by 1 base and J by 5 bases, and 11 bases separated the two germline ends. This CDR3 has 14 residues. Germline V CDR1 and CDR2: GTSNPN, SVGIG (reference sequence). The CDR3 sequence: CAWSAGVHTGELFF. Written as DNA, the CDR3 is TGTGCCTGGAGTGCTGGGGTACATACCGGGGAGCTGTTTTTT.

This chain joins TRBV11-3 and TRBJ2-3, with D possibly matching TRBD1 (6 bases). Germline-derived CDR1 and CDR2 are SGHNT and YENEEA. The CDR3 loop spans 15 amino acids. Trimming shortened V by 1 base and J by 5 bases, and 13 bases separated the two germline ends. The CDR3 reads CASSLGYRAEDTQYF. The CDR3 nucleotides read TGTGCCAGCAGCTTAGGGTACAGGGCGGAAGATACGCAGTATTTT.

This sequence joins TRBV14 and TRBJ1-1; a possible D gene is TRBD1 (5 bases). The CDR3 length is 15 residues. With 1 base removed from V and 5 bases from J, the gap between germline ends came to 14 bases. The V gene's germline CDR1 is SGHDN and CDR2 FVKESK. The CDR3 loop is CASSQVSGLGTEAFF. The CDR3, as DNA: TGTGCCAGCAGCCAAGTATCAGGGTTGGGGACTGAAGCTTTCTTT.

The table lists this clone with a few counts. The V and J genes are TRBV2 and TRBJ2-1; 9 bases line up with TRBD2. Germline values: CDR1 SNHLY, CDR2 FYNNEI. V dropped 4 bases and J dropped 2; count of bases not matched to a gene: 3. CDR3 length: 15 amino acids. The CDR3 sequence: CASSGAGGAYNEQFF. CDR3 nucleotides: TGTGCCAGCAGTGGGGCGGGAGGGGCCTACAATGAGCAGTTCTTC.